This T cell receptor (beta chain) was identified during a study of shared clonotypes between healthy human individuals. CD45RO-negative, CCR7-positively selected cells formed the naive CD8 fraction, excluding terminally differentiated effector memory CD45RA+ cells. Generated by immunoSEQ multiplex PCR, the TCRdb table keeps only in-frame clones and is missing some. Of some 2 million clones listed, roughly 94% are singletons. Input material: naive CD8+ T cells sorted from blood. This receptor was obtained from a man between 18 and 29 years old in good health.

CDR3 protein: CSVEAGQLLNGYTF. CDR3 nucleotide sequence: TGCAGCGTTGAAGCGGGACAGCTGTTAAATGGCTACACCTTC. V is TRBV29-1 and J is TRBJ1-2; the match to TRBD1 covers 7 bases. The CDR3 runs 14 residues. In germline, CDR1 is SQVTM, CDR2 ANQGSEA. The V and J ends lost 1 base and 6 bases, in that order; junction bases with no gene match: 8.